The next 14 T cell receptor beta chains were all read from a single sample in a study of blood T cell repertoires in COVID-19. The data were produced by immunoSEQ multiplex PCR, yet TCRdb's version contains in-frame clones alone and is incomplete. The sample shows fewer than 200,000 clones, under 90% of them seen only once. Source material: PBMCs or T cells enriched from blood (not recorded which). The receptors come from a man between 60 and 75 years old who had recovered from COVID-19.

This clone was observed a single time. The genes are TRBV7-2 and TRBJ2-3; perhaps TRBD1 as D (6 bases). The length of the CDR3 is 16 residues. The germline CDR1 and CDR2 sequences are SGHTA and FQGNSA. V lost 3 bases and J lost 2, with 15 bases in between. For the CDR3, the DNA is TGTGCCAGCAGCTTCTTAGGGACATCACACACAGATACGCAGTATTTT. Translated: CASSFLGTSHTDTQYF.

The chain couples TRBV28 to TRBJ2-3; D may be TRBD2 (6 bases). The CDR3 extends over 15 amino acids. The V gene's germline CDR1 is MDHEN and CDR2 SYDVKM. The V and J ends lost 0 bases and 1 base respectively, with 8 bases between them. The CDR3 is CASSLWASGTDTQYF. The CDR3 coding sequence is TGTGCCAGCAGTTTATGGGCTAGCGGCACAGATACGCAGTATTTT.

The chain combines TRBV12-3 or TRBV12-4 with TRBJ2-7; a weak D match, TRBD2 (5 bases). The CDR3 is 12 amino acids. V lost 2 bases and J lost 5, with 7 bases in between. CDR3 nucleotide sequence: TGTGCCAGCAGTTTATACGGGGACGAGCAGTACTTC. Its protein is CASSLYGDEQYF.

CDR3 protein: CASRFDSAQHNEQFF. CDR3 nucleotide sequence: TGTGCCAGCAGGTTCGACTCGGCCCAACACAATGAGCAGTTCTTC. The chain links TRBV5-4 to TRBJ2-1; D gene uncertain. Trimming left V 5 bases short and J 5 bases short, with 17 bases between. CDR1 is SGHNT and CDR2 is YYREEE in the germline V gene (reference sequence). The CDR3 contains 15 residues.

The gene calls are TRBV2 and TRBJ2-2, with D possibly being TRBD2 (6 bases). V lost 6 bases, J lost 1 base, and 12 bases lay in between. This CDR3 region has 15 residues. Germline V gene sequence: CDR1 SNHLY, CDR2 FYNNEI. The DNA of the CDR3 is TGTGCCAGCAGCGGGGACTCTGTGAACACCGGGGAGCTGTTTTTT. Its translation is CASSGDSVNTGELFF.

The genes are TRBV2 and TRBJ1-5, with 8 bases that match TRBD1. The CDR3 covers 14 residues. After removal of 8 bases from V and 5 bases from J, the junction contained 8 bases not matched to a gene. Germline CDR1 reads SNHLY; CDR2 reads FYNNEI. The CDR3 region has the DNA TGTGCCAGCGGATTTGACAGGGGAGATCAGCCCCAGCATTTT. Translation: CASGFDRGDQPQHF.

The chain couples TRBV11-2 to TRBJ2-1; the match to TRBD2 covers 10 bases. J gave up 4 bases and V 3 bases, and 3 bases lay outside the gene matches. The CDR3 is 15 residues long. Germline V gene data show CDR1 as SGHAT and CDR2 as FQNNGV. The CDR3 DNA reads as TGTGCCAGCAGCTTGACTAGCGGGCCGTACAATGAGCAGTTCTTC. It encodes CASSLTSGPYNEQFF. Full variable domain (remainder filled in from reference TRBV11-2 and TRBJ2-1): EAGVAQSPRYKIIEKRQSVAFWCNPISGHATLYWYQQILGQGPKLLIQFQNNGVVDDSQLPKDRFSAERLKGVDSTLKIQPAKLEDSAVYLCASSLTSGPYNEQFFGPGTRLTVL.

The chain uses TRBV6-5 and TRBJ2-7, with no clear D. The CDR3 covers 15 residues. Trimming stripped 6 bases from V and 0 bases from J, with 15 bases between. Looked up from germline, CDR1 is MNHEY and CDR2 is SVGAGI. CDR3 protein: CASRNRPLSSYEQYF. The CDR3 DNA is TGTGCCAGCAGGAACCGTCCCTTGAGCTCCTACGAGCAGTACTTC.

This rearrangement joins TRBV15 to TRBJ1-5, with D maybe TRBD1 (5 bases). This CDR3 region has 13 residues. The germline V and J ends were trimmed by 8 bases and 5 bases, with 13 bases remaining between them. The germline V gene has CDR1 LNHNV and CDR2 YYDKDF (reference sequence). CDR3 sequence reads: CATSPDTYQPQHF. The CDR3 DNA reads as TGTGCCACCTCCCCGGACACTTATCAGCCCCAGCATTTT.

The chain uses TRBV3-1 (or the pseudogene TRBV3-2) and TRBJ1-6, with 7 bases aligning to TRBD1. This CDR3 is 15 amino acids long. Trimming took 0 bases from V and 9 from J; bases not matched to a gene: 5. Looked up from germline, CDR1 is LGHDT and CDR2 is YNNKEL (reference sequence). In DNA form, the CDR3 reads TGTGCCAGCAGCCAAGAGACAGGGAAAGGTTCACCCCTCCACTTT. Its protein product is CASSQETGKGSPLHF.

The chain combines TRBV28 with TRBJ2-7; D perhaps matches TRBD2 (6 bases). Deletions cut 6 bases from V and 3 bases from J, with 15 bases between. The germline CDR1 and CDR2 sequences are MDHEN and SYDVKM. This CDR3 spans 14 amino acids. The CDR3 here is CASRLGEVGYEQYF. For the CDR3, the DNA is TGTGCCAGCAGGTTAGGGGAGGTGGGCTACGAGCAGTACTTC.

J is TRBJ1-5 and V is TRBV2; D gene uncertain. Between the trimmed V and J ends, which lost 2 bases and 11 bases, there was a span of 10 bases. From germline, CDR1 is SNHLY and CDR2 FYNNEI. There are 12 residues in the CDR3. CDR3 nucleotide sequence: TGTGCCAGCAGTGAATCGGTAGAAGCCCAGCATTTT. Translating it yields CASSESVEAQHF.

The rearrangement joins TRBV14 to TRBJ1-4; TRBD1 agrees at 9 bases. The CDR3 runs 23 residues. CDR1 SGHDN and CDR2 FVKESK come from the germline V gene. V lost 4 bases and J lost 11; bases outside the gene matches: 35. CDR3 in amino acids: CASSRVDRGSFDPETQLMKKLFF. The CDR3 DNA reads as TGTGCCAGCAGCCGCGTCGACAGGGGGTCCTTTGACCCAGAGACTCAACTAATGAAGAAACTGTTTTTT.

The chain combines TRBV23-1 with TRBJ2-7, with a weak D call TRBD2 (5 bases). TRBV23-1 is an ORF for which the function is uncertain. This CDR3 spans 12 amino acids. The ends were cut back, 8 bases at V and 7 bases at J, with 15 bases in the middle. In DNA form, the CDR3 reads TGCGCCAGCCCTACGGGCCGCGGGGAGCAGTACTTC. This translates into CASPTGRGEQYF.